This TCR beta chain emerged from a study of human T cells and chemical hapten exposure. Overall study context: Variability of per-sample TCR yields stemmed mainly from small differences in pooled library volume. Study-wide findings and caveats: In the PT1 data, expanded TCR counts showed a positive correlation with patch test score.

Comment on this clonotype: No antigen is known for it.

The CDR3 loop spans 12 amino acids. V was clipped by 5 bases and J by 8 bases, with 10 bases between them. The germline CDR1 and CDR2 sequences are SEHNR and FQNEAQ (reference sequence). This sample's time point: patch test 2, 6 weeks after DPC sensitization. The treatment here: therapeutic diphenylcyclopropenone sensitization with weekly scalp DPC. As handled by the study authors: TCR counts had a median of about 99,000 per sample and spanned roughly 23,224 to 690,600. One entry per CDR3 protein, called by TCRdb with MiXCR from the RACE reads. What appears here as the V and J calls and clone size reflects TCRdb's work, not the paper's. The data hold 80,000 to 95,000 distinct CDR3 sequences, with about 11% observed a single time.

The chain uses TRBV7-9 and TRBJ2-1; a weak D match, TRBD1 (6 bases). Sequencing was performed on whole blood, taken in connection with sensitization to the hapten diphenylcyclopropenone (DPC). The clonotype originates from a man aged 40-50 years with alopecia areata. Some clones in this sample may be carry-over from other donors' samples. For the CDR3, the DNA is TGTGCCAGCAGCCAACAGGGATATGAGCAGTTCTTC. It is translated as CASSQQGYEQFF.